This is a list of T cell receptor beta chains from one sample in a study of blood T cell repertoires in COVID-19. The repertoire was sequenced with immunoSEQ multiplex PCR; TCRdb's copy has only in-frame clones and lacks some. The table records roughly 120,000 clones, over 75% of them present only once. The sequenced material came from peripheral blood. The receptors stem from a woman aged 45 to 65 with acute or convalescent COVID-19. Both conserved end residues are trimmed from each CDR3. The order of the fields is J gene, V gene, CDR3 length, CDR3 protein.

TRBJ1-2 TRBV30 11 AWNRGSSYGYT
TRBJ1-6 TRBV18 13 ASSPPGTGRPPLH
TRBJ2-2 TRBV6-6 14 ASSLMGARGTGELF
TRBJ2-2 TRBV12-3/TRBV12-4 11 AVLAGGIGELF
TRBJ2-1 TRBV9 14 ASSVAWTSGYNEQF
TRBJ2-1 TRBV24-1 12 ATSRREGIDEQF
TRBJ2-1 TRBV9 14 ASSRGSSGVANEQF
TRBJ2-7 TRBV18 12 ASSPTTDSYEQY
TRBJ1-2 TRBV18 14 ASSPDRSTLYYGYT
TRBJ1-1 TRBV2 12 ASKEEGGNTEAF
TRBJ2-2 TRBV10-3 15 AISQLLRTGNTGELF
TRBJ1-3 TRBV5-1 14 ASSLLEGKSGNTIY
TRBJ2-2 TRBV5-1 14 ASSLSGGTGTGELF
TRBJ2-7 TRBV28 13 ASSRQQGFSYEQY